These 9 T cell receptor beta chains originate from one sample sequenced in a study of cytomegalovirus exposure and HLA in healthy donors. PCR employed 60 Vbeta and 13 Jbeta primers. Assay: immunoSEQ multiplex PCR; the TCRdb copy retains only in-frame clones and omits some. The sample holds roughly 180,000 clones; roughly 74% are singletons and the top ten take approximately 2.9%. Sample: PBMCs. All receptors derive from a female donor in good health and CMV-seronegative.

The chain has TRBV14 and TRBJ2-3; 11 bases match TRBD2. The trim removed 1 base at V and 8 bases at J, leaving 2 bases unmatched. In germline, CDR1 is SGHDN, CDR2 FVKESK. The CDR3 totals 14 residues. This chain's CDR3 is CASSQVLAGGTQYF. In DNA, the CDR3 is TGTGCCAGCAGCCAAGTCCTAGCGGGAGGTACGCAGTATTTT. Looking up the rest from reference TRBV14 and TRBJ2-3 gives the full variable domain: EAGVTQFPSHSVIEKGQTVTLRCDPISGHDNLYWYRRVMGKEIKFLLHFVKESKQDESGMPNNRFLAERTGGTYSTLKVQPAELEDSGVYFCASSQVLAGGTQYFGPGTRLTVL.

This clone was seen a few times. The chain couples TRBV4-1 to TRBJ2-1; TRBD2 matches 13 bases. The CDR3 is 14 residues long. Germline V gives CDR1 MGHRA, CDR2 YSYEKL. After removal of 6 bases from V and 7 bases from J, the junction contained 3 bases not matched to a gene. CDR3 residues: CASRSTSGGNEQFF. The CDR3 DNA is TGCGCCAGCAGGTCGACTAGCGGGGGGAATGAGCAGTTCTTC.

CDR3 nucleotide sequence: TGTGCCAGCAGCTCGACAGGGCACGAGCAGTACTTC. Its protein is CASSSTGHEQYF. V usage is TRBV7-9 and J usage is TRBJ2-7; 7 bases match TRBD1. The CDR3 is 12 residues long. Trimming cost V 4 bases and J 5 bases; bases outside gene matches: 2. Germline V lookup: CDR1 SEHNR, CDR2 FQNEAQ (reference sequence).

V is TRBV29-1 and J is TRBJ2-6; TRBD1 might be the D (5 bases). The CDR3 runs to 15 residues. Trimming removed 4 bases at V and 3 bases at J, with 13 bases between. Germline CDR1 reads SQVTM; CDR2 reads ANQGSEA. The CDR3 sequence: CSVGAGRGGANVLTF. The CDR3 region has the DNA TGCAGCGTTGGGGCAGGTAGGGGTGGGGCCAACGTCCTGACTTTC.

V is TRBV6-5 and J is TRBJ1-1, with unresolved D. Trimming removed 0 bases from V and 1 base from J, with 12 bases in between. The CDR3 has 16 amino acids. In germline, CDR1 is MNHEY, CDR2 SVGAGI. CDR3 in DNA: TGTGCCAGCAGTTACTCCGTCTCGTTGAGGAACACTGAAGCTTTCTTT. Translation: CASSYSVSLRNTEAFF.

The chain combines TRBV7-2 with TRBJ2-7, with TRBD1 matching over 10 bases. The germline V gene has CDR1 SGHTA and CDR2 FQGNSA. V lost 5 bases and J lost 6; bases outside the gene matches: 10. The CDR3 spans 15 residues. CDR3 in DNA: TGTGCCAGCAGCATCCAGACAGGGGGCAGGGGCGAGCAGTACTTC. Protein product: CASSIQTGGRGEQYF.

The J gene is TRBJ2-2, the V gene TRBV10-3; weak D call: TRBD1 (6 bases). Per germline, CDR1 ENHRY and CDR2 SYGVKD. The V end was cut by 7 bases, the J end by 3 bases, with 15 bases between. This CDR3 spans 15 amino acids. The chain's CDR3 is CAITAGTLYTGELFF. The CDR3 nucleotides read TGTGCCATCACGGCCGGGACACTGTACACCGGGGAGCTGTTTTTT.

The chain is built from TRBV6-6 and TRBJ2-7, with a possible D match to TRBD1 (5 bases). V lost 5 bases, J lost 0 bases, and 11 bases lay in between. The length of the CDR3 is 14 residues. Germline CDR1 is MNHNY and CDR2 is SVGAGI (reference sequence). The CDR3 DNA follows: TGTGCCAGCAGTCCCGACAGAAGCTCCTACGAGCAGTACTTC. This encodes CASSPDRSSYEQYF.

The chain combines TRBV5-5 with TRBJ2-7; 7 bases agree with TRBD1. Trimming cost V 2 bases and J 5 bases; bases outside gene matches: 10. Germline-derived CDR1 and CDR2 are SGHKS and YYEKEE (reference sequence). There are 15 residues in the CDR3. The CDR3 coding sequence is TGTGCCAGCAGCTTAATAACAGGGGCTGGAGACGAGCAGTACTTC. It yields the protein CASSLITGAGDEQYF.